This T cell receptor (beta chain) is drawn from a study of shared clonotypes between healthy human individuals. The naive CD8 subset, CD45RO-negative cells positively selected for CCR7, excluded terminally differentiated effector memory CD45RA+ cells. It was around 190 ng DNA, approximately 28,000 T cell genomes, that sorted-subset replicate PCRs used. Assay used: immunoSEQ multiplex PCR; TCRdb lists only in-frame clones, some missing. Counted here are roughly 2,000,000 clones, just over 90% occurring once; the ten biggest clones make up around 1.8%. CDR1 and CDR2 (germline): LNHDA, SQIVND (reference sequence). This CDR3 is built from 14 residues. V lost 1 base to trimming and J lost 8 bases, with 12 bases between them.

The clonotype was recovered from a man aged 18-30 years in good health. Some clones in this sample may be carry-over from other donors' samples. The chain recombines TRBV19 with TRBJ1-5; TRBD1 might be the D (6 bases). The sequenced sample was naive CD8+ T cells from PBMCs. The CDR3 loop reads CASSIGQGWEPQHF. CDR3 coding DNA: TGTGCCAGTAGTATAGGGCAGGGGTGGGAGCCCCAGCATTTT.